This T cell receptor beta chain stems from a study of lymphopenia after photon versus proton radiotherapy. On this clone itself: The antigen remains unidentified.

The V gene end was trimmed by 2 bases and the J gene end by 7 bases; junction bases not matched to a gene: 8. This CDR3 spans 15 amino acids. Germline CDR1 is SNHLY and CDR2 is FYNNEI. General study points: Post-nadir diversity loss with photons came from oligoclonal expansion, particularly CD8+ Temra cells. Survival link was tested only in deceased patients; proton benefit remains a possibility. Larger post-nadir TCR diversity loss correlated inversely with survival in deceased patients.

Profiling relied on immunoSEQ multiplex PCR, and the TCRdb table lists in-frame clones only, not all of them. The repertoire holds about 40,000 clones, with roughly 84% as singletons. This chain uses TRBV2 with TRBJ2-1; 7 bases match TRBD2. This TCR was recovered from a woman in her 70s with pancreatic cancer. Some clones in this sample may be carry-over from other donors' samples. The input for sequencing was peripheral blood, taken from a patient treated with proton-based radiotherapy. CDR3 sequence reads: CASSEQAGVWNEQFF. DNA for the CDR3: TGTGCCAGCAGTGAACAGGCGGGAGTGTGGAATGAGCAGTTCTTC.